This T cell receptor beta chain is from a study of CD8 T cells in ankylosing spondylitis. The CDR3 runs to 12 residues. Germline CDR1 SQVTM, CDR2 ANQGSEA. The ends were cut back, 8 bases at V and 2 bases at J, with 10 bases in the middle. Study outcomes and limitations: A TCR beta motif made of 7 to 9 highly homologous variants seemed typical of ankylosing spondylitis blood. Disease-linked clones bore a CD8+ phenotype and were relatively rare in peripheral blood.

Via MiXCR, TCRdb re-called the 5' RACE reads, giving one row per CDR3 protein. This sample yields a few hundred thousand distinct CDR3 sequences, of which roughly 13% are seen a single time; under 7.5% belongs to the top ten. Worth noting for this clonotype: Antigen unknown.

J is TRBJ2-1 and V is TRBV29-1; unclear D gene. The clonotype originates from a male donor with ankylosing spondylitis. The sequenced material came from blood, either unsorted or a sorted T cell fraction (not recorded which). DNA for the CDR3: TGCAGCTCGCGAGGAACCTACAATGAGCAGTTCTTC. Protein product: CSSRGTYNEQFF.